The T cell receptor beta chain described here comes from a study of T cells in localized non-small cell lung cancer. The CDR3 is 12 residues long. Germline V gene sequence: CDR1 MGHDK, CDR2 SYGVNS. Trimming at V came to 3 bases and at J to 7 bases, leaving 2 bases not matched to a gene. The table came from immunoSEQ multiplex PCR; TCRdb's copy has only in-frame clones and leaves some out. The sample has some 72,000 clones, 80% to 90% seen once. Study-wide points: Clonality peaked in uninvolved adjacent lung rather than tumor. The tumor had only one region sequenced, so heterogeneity remains possible. Higher adjacent-lung clonality was associated with shorter survival. A median of roughly 55 of the top 100 tumor clones appeared in adjacent lung, which was paired and uninvolved.

Regarding this clone: Its antigen is as yet unknown.

The receptor's source is a man aged 40 to 70 with stage I lung adenocarcinoma. The material was peripheral blood, obtained before any cancer treatment. The V and J genes are TRBV25-1 and TRBJ1-1; TRBD1 matches 7 bases. The CDR3 loop reads CASSDYRGEAFF. The CDR3 coding sequence is TGTGCCAGCAGTGACTACAGGGGTGAAGCTTTCTTT. The complete variable domain, with remaining parts taken from reference TRBV25-1 and TRBJ1-1, reads EADIYQTPRYLVIGTGKKITLECSQTMGHDKMYWYQQDPGMELHLIHYSYGVNSTEKGDLSSESTVSRIRTEHFPLTLESARPSHTSQYLCASSDYRGEAFFGQGTRLTVV.